The 29 T cell receptor beta chains given below trace back to one sample, sequenced in a study of T-cell memory formation after mild COVID-19. One entry per CDR3 protein results from TCRdb running MiXCR on the 5' RACE reads. The table has under 350,000 distinct CDR3 sequences, about 16% seen once. Sequencing was performed on PBMCs or a T cell subset sorted from them (not recorded which). Receptors originate from a man in his late teens or twenties who had mild COVID-19 (a few samples of this study predate the infection). Cell type and time point are not known.

This clonotype occurred a few times. The rearrangement links TRBV29-1 to TRBJ1-5, with D possibly being TRBD1 (6 bases). Germline CDR1 and CDR2: SQVTM and ANQGSEA. The CDR3 extends over 15 amino acids. Trimming left V 7 bases short and J 4 bases short, with 20 bases between. This CDR3 is CSAVEGRGGNQPQHF. In DNA, the CDR3 is TGCAGCGCGGTAGAGGGCAGAGGGGGGAATCAGCCCCAGCATTTT.

The CDR3 DNA follows: TGTGCCAGCACCGAAGTGGGGGGTGATCTCTACAATGAGCAGTTCTTC. It encodes CASTEVGGDLYNEQFF. The chain recombines TRBV2 with TRBJ2-1, with a possible D match to TRBD2 (6 bases). There are 16 residues in the CDR3. Trimming cost V 7 bases and J 3 bases, with 19 bases left between them. CDR1 is SNHLY, CDR2 FYNNEI, per germline.

The chain links TRBV15 to TRBJ1-5, with 10 bases fitting TRBD1. The CDR3 contains 19 residues. Germline V gene data show CDR1 as LNHNV and CDR2 as YYDKDF (reference sequence). The trim removed 0 bases at V and 5 bases at J, leaving 13 bases unmatched. The CDR3 spells CATSRDAIGWDRGHQPQHF. CDR3 DNA sequence: TGTGCCACCAGCAGAGACGCTATAGGATGGGACAGGGGACATCAGCCCCAGCATTTT.

The chain combines TRBV7-2 with TRBJ1-3, with D perhaps matching TRBD1 (5 bases). Germline loops: CDR1 SGHTA, CDR2 FQGNSA. The CDR3 length is 15 residues. V lost 1 base and J 8 bases, leaving 15 bases between the germline ends. The CDR3, as DNA: TGTGCCAGCAGCTTAGATAGGGGAGGGGTATACACCATATATTTT. Translation: CASSLDRGGVYTIYF.

This clonotype occurred a few times. CDR3 sequence (DNA): TGTGCCAGCATAGAGACCAACGTAAAGAACACCGGGGAGCTGTTTTTT. Protein: CASIETNVKNTGELFF. The chain links TRBV6-6 to TRBJ2-2, with D unresolved. CDR1 is MNHNY, CDR2 SVGAGI, per germline (reference sequence). The CDR3 covers 16 residues. V was shortened by 7 bases and J by 1 base, with 16 bases between the two germline ends.

The chain carries TRBV10-3 and TRBJ2-7; D might be TRBD2 (6 bases). The V gene's germline CDR1 is ENHRY and CDR2 SYGVKD. CDR3 length: 12 amino acids. V was shortened by 6 bases and J by 7 bases, with 13 bases between the two germline ends. The CDR3 DNA is TGTGCCATCAGCGTGGGGGGACGGGAGCAGTACTTC. As protein: CAISVGGREQYF.

This clonotype occurred a few times. V gene TRBV4-1 combines with J gene TRBJ2-7; D remains ambiguous. Trimming left V 2 bases short and J 6 bases short, with 23 bases between. The length of the CDR3 is 17 residues. Germline V lookup: CDR1 MGHRA, CDR2 YSYEKL. DNA for the CDR3: TGCGCCAGCAGCCAACTCTCCGGGCCGCGTCCCTTTTCCGAGCAGTACTTC. Its translation: CASSQLSGPRPFSEQYF.

The chain's CDR3 is CASSSRATGDRVYGYTF. Here the CDR3 DNA reads TGTGCCAGCAGTTCCCGAGCCACCGGCGACCGGGTCTATGGCTACACCTTC. This chain connects TRBV7-6 to TRBJ1-2, with no clear D. Trimming cost V 6 bases and J 4 bases, with 24 bases left between them. The CDR3 extends over 17 amino acids. Germline V CDR1 and CDR2: SGHVS, FNYEAQ.

This clonotype occurred a few times. The rearrangement uses TRBV4-3 and TRBJ2-2; TRBD2 matches at 9 bases. The CDR3 loop spans 16 amino acids. Germline trimming cut 0 bases from V and 6 bases from J; bases unmatched to any gene: 5. Germline CDR1 LGHNA, CDR2 YSLEER. The CDR3: CASSQEGTSPPGELFF. For the CDR3, the DNA is TGCGCCAGCAGCCAAGAGGGGACTAGCCCCCCCGGGGAGCTGTTTTTT.

This clonotype was recorded a few times. This chain joins TRBV7-2 and TRBJ2-1, with D unresolved. Trimming took 5 bases from V and 6 from J, leaving 11 bases between them. The CDR3 covers 13 residues. From germline, CDR1 is SGHTA and CDR2 FQGNSA. CDR3 sequence reads: CASSLDFLNEQFF. The DNA of the CDR3 is TGTGCCAGCAGCCTTGACTTCCTCAATGAGCAGTTCTTC. Full variable domain (remainder filled in from reference TRBV7-2 and TRBJ2-1): GAGVSQSPSNKVTEKGKDVELRCDPISGHTALYWYRQSLGQGLEFLIYFQGNSAPDKSGLPSDRFSAERTGGSVSTLTIQRTQQEDSAVYLCASSLDFLNEQFFGPGTRLTVL.

This clonotype was seen only a few times. The chain is built from TRBV18 and TRBJ2-5; D not certain. The germline CDR1 and CDR2 sequences are KGHSH and LQKENI. The V end was cut by 5 bases, the J end by 5 bases, with 12 bases between. The CDR3 has 13 residues. CDR3 residues: CASSAGVSETQYF. The CDR3 DNA reads as TGTGCCAGCTCAGCTGGGGTCTCGGAGACCCAGTACTTC.

This chain joins TRBV7-8 and TRBJ1-2; D may be TRBD1 (5 bases). CDR1 SGHVS and CDR2 FQNEAQ come from the germline V gene. Trimming shortened V by 5 bases and J by 7 bases, and 14 bases separated the two germline ends. This CDR3 is built from 13 residues. CDR3 sequence: CASSPSGGAGYTF. The CDR3 DNA reads as TGTGCCAGCAGCCCCTCTGGAGGGGCTGGCTACACCTTC.

This clonotype showed up just a few times. V is TRBV2 and J is TRBJ2-7; TRBD2 matches at 9 bases. CDR1 is SNHLY, CDR2 FYNNEI, per germline. The CDR3 loop spans 15 amino acids. With V trimmed by 2 bases and J by 1 base, 3 bases remained unmatched. The CDR3 loop reads CASSESGGISYEQYF. Here the CDR3 DNA reads TGTGCCAGCAGTGAAAGCGGGGGGATTTCCTACGAGCAGTACTTC.

This clonotype was counted between two and nine times. The V gene is TRBV4-3, the J gene TRBJ2-6; D is possibly TRBD2 (5 bases). Germline CDR1 and CDR2: LGHNA and YSLEER. Trimming removed 1 base at V and 1 base at J, with 14 bases between. This CDR3 is 18 amino acids long. The CDR3: CASSQVGGFPSGANVLTF. As DNA, the CDR3 is TGCGCCAGCAGCCAAGTGGGCGGGTTTCCATCTGGGGCCAACGTCCTGACTTTC.

This clonotype was picked up a small number of times. The V and J genes are TRBV6-2 or TRBV6-3 and TRBJ2-3, with 7 positions matching TRBD1. In germline, CDR1 is MNHEY, CDR2 SVGEGT. With 0 bases clipped from V and 5 bases from J, the junction kept 20 bases outside the gene matches. The CDR3 has 20 amino acids. CDR3 region: CASSYSTGPGSHAGGDTQYF. CDR3 DNA: TGTGCCAGCAGTTACTCGACTGGGCCCGGGTCCCACGCAGGGGGAGATACGCAGTATTTT.

In its sample, this clonotype was seen a few times. V and J are TRBV7-6 and TRBJ2-5, with 9 bases fitting TRBD1. Looked up from germline, CDR1 is SGHVS and CDR2 is FNYEAQ. V trimming: 4 bases; J trimming: 2 bases; junction bases outside the gene matches: 2. The CDR3 spans 14 residues. CDR3 protein: CASSSDRGQETQYF. CDR3 bases: TGTGCCAGCAGCTCAGACAGGGGGCAAGAGACCCAGTACTTC.

J is TRBJ2-5 and V is TRBV20-1; 13 nucleotides match TRBD2. V lost 3 bases, J lost 7 bases, and 2 bases stayed unmatched. Germline CDR1 and CDR2: DFQATT and SNEGSKA (reference sequence). The CDR3 covers 13 residues. CDR3 bases: TGCAGTGCTAGCCGACTAGCGGGAGGGACCCAGTACTTC. Translated: CSASRLAGGTQYF.

V usage is TRBV18 and J usage is TRBJ2-1, with 12 bases lining up with TRBD2. Trimming took 0 bases from V and 8 from J; bases not matched to a gene: 5. This CDR3 has 16 residues. Germline V gene sequence: CDR1 KGHSH, CDR2 LQKENI. The chain's CDR3 is CASSPPGLAGFYEQFF. The CDR3 coding sequence is TGTGCCAGCTCACCACCCGGACTAGCGGGGTTCTATGAGCAGTTCTTC. The full variable domain, rest sourced from reference TRBV18 and TRBJ2-1, is NAGVMQNPRHLVRRRGQEARLRCSPMKGHSHVYWYRQLPEEGLKFMVYLQKENIIDESGMPKERFSAEFPKEGPSILRIQQVVRGDSAAYFCASSPPGLAGFYEQFFGPGTRLTVL.

This clonotype has more than one count but fewer than ten. J is TRBJ1-1 and V is TRBV7-2, with D unclear. Trimming shortened V by 4 bases and J by 4 bases, and 13 bases separated the two germline ends. CDR3 length: 14 residues. CDR1 SGHTA and CDR2 FQGNSA come from the germline V gene. This CDR3 reads CASSSTPRGTEAFF. In DNA form, the CDR3 reads TGTGCCAGCAGCTCCACACCCCGGGGCACTGAAGCTTTCTTT.

The V gene is TRBV20-1, the J gene TRBJ2-7; maybe TRBD2 (5 bases). The V end was cut by 6 bases, the J end by 0 bases, with 12 bases between. Germline CDR1 reads DFQATT; CDR2 reads SNEGSKA (reference sequence). The CDR3 contains 13 residues. The CDR3 bases are TGCAGTGCCGAGGACTCGAGCTCCTACGAGCAGTACGTC. Its protein product is CSAEDSSSYEQYV.

This clonotype appeared a few times. V gene TRBV29-1 combines with J gene TRBJ1-2; 9 positions match TRBD1. CDR1 and CDR2 from the germline V gene are SQVTM and ANQGSEA. Trimming removed 8 bases from V and 2 bases from J; junction bases left unmatched: 6. The CDR3 runs 13 residues. The CDR3 sequence is CSLRTGENYGYTF. DNA of the CDR3: TGCAGCCTAAGGACAGGGGAGAACTATGGCTACACCTTC.

This clonotype has only a few counts. The rearrangement uses TRBV9 and TRBJ2-4; a possible D gene is TRBD1 (5 bases). Germline assignment: CDR1 SGDLS and CDR2 YYNGEE. Trimming removed 1 base at V and 1 base at J, with 21 bases between. This CDR3 is 19 amino acids long. The CDR3 here is CASSVFLGVETQAKNIQYF. The CDR3, as DNA: TGTGCCAGCAGCGTATTTTTAGGGGTTGAGACCCAGGCCAAAAACATTCAGTACTTC.

This chain uses TRBV4-2 with TRBJ2-5; no firm D call. The CDR3 is made up of 15 amino acids. Germline V gene lookup returns CDR1 LGHNA and CDR2 YNFKEQ. The V end was cut by 0 bases, the J end by 5 bases, with 13 bases between. The CDR3 is CASSQDLARRETQYF. CDR3 DNA sequence: TGTGCCAGCAGCCAAGACTTGGCGAGACGGGAGACCCAGTACTTC.

This clonotype was seen at least ten times. The CDR3: CASMPSGTYDEKLFF. The CDR3 region has the DNA TGTGCCAGCATGCCATCGGGGACCTATGATGAAAAACTGTTTTTT. The chain couples TRBV6-5 to TRBJ1-4; tentative D call: TRBD1 (5 bases). The CDR3 is made up of 15 amino acids. V was cut by 7 bases and J by 6 bases, with 18 bases left in between. Per germline, CDR1 MNHEY and CDR2 SVGAGI.

This clonotype occurred a few times. The rearrangement links TRBV12-3 or TRBV12-4 to TRBJ2-3; D possibly corresponds to TRBD1 (5 bases). Trimming took off 7 bases at V and 5 bases at J, with 10 bases between the two ends. This CDR3 is built from 12 residues. The CDR3 sequence is CASNPGLDTQYF. The CDR3 region has the DNA TGTGCCAGCAACCCAGGGCTAGATACGCAGTATTTT.

This clonotype has only a few counts. CDR3 protein: CASSGQGVNQPQHF. CDR3 bases: TGTGCCAGCAGCGGACAGGGGGTAAATCAGCCCCAGCATTTT. V usage is TRBV6-1 and J usage is TRBJ1-5, with 10 bases matching TRBD1. The CDR3 contains 14 residues. CDR1 is MNHNS and CDR2 is SASEGT in the germline V gene. The ends lost 6 bases at V and 4 bases at J; junction bases unmatched: 3.

This clonotype has just a few counts. V is TRBV7-9 and J is TRBJ1-1, with D perhaps matching TRBD1 (6 bases). Germline V gene lookup returns CDR1 SEHNR and CDR2 FQNEAQ (reference sequence). V lost 5 bases to trimming and J lost 7 bases, with 14 bases between them. CDR3 length equals 13 residues. CDR3 residues: CASSDRTEYEAFF. The CDR3 nucleotides are TGTGCCAGCAGCGACCGGACAGAGTATGAAGCTTTCTTT.

The V and J genes are TRBV6-2 or TRBV6-3 and TRBJ1-2, with D perhaps TRBD1 (6 bases). The germline CDR1 and CDR2 sequences are MNHEY and SVGEGT. V lost 0 bases and J lost 6, with 11 bases in between. There are 14 residues in the CDR3. The DNA of the CDR3 is TGTGCCAGCAGTTACTCGAACAGGGAAGATGGCTACACCTTC. Its translation: CASSYSNREDGYTF.

This clonotype was picked up a small number of times. The rearrangement joins TRBV5-5 to TRBJ2-1, with D possibly being TRBD2 (7 bases). V shed 0 bases and J shed 5 bases, with 15 bases lying between them. This CDR3 comprises 16 residues. Germline V gene sequence: CDR1 SGHKS, CDR2 YYEKEE (reference sequence). The CDR3 coding sequence is TGTGCCAGCAGCTTGGGCCCCCCGGGGGGCGACAATGAGCAGTTCTTC. Residues: CASSLGPPGGDNEQFF.